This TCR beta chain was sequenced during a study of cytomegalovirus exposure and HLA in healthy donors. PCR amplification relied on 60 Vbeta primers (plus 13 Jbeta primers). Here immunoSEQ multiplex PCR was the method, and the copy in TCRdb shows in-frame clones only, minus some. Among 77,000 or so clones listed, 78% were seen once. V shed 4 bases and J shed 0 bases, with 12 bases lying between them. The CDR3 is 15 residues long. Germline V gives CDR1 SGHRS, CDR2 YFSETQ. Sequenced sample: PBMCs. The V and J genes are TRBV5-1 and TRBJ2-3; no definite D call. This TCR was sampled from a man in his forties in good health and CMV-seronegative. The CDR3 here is CASSGEPKSTDTQYF. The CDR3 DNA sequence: TGCGCCAGCAGCGGAGAGCCCAAAAGCACAGATACGCAGTATTTT.